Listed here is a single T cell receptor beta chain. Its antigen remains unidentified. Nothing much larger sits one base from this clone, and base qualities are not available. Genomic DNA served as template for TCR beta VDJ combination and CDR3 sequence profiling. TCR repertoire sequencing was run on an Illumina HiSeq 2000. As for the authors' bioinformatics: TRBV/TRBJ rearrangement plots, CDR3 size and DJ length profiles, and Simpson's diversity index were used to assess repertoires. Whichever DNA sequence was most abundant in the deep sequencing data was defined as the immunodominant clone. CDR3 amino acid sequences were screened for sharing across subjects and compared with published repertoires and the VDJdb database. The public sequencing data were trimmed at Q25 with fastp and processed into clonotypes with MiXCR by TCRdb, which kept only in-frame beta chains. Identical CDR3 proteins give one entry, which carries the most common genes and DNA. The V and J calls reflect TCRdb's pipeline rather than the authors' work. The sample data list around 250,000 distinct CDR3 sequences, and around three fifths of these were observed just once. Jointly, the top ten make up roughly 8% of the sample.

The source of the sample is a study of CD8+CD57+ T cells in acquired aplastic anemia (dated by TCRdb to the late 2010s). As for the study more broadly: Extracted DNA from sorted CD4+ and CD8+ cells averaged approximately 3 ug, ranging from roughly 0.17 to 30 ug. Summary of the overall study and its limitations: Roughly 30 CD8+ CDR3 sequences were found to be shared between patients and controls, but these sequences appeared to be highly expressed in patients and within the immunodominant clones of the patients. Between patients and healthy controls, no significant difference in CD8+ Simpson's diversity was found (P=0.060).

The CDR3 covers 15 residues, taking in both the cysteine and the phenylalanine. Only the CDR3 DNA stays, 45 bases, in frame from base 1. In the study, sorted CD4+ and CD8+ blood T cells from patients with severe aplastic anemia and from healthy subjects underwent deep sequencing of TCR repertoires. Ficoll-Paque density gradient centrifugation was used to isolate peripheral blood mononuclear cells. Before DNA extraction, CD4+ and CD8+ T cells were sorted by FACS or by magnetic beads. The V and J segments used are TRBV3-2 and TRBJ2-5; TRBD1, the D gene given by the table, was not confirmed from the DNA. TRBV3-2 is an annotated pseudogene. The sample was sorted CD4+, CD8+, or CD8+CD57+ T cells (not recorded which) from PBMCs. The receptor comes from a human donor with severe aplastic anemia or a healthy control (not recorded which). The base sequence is TGTGCCAGCAGCCAAGAGACAGGGGGCAATGAGACCCAGTACTTC. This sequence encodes CASSQETGGNETQYF.